A single sample is the source of the 31 T cell receptor beta chains below, sequenced in a study of blood T cell repertoires in COVID-19. Some clones are missing from TCRdb's copy, which holds only in-frame ones; the method was immunoSEQ multiplex PCR. Here the sample spans about 290,000 clones, around four fifths being singletons. Sequenced input: peripheral blood. These receptors were obtained from a woman in her 50s with active or convalescent COVID-19.

The chain couples TRBV19 to TRBJ2-7; 8 nucleotides align to TRBD2. CDR3 length: 15 residues. Per germline, CDR1 LNHDA and CDR2 SQIVND (reference sequence). V was clipped by 5 bases and J by 0 bases; unmatched bases: 6. The CDR3, as DNA: TGTGCCAGTAGTGACAGCGGGGGAAACTCCTACGAGCAGTACTTC. This codes for CASSDSGGNSYEQYF.

The chain recombines TRBV5-1 with TRBJ2-1; 7 nucleotides align to TRBD1. This CDR3 is 14 amino acids long. V was pared by 5 bases and J by 4 bases, with 6 bases of the junction left unmatched. Germline V CDR1 and CDR2: SGHRS, YFSETQ. The DNA for the CDR3 is TGCGCCAGCAGTCGCCCGGGACAGTACAATGAGCAGTTCTTC. Its translation: CASSRPGQYNEQFF.

This clone was observed a few times. The chain carries TRBV29-1 and TRBJ1-2; no clear D. The CDR3 totals 11 residues. Trimming shortened V by 5 bases and J by 8 bases, and 12 bases separated the two germline ends. The germline V gene encodes CDR1 SQVTM and CDR2 ANQGSEA. The CDR3 loop reads CSVTTGEGYTF. The CDR3 DNA reads as TGCAGCGTTACCACCGGGGAGGGCTACACCTTC.

The chain links TRBV9 to TRBJ2-5; no clear D gene. Trimming left V 3 bases short and J 2 bases short, with 23 bases between. CDR3 length equals 18 residues. Germline V gene lookup returns CDR1 SGDLS and CDR2 YYNGEE. DNA for the CDR3: TGTGCCAGCAGCGCAGTGTCATGGGCAGGCCCGAGTCAAGAGACCCAGTACTTC. It yields the protein CASSAVSWAGPSQETQYF.

The chain joins TRBV5-1 to TRBJ2-7; 10 bases line up with TRBD2. The ends lost 0 bases at V and 0 bases at J; junction bases unmatched: 0. Germline values: CDR1 SGHRS, CDR2 YFSETQ. This CDR3 region has 15 residues. DNA for the CDR3: TGCGCCAGCAGCTTGGCTAGCGGGAGCTCCTACGAGCAGTACTTC. It yields the protein CASSLASGSSYEQYF.

The table lists this clone with a count of one. The V gene is TRBV28, the J gene TRBJ1-2; D call uncertain. The V end lost 4 bases, the J end lost 4 bases, and 16 bases lay between the germline ends. CDR3 length: 15 amino acids. The germline gives CDR1 MDHEN, CDR2 SYDVKM. The CDR3 here is CASSSPGGLIYGYTF. CDR3 sequence (DNA): TGTGCCAGCAGTTCCCCCGGAGGGCTGATCTATGGCTACACCTTC.

V gene TRBV28 combines with J gene TRBJ1-1; 10 bases are shared with TRBD1. Germline V gene lookup returns CDR1 MDHEN and CDR2 SYDVKM. V lost 2 bases to trimming and J lost 1 base; unmatched junction nucleotides: 7. The CDR3 length is 17 residues. CDR3 DNA sequence: TGTGCCAGCAGTTTAAGGGTCGGGGACAGGGGGAACACTGAAGCTTTCTTT. This codes for CASSLRVGDRGNTEAFF. Based on the CDR3 plus reference TRBV28 and TRBJ1-1, the full variable domain is DVKVTQSSRYLVKRTGEKVFLECVQDMDHENMFWYRQDPGLGLRLIYFSYDVKMKEKGDIPEGYSVSREKKERFSLILESASTNQTSMYLCASSLRVGDRGNTEAFFGQGTRLTVV.

The gene calls are TRBV20-1 and TRBJ2-7, with 8 bases identical to TRBD1. V was pared by 7 bases and J by 6 bases, with 5 bases of the junction left unmatched. Germline values: CDR1 DFQATT, CDR2 SNEGSKA (reference sequence). This CDR3 has 11 amino acids. CDR3 DNA sequence: TGCAGTGGAGACAGGGGCGGCGAGCAGTACTTC. It encodes CSGDRGGEQYF.

The CDR3 coding sequence is TGTGCTAGTGGCTTACGTATAGGGGCGAACACTGAAGCTTTCTTT. Translation gives CASGLRIGANTEAFF. The chain is built from TRBV12-5 and TRBJ1-1; perhaps TRBD1 as D (5 bases). The CDR3 loop spans 15 amino acids. The germline CDR1 and CDR2 sequences are LGHNT and FRNRAP. V lost 6 bases and J 1 base, leaving 15 bases between the germline ends.

V is TRBV6-1 and J is TRBJ1-3; D is undetermined. CDR1 and CDR2 (germline): MNHNS, SASEGT. Trimming removed 2 bases from V and 7 bases from J, with 21 bases in between. The CDR3 totals 17 residues. The CDR3 sequence is CASSEPSKVLLWNTIYF. The CDR3 DNA reads as TGTGCCAGCAGTGAACCTTCAAAAGTTTTACTTTGGAACACCATATATTTT.

Points on this clone: Other DNA sequences within the sample encode an identical CDR3. DNA of the CDR3: TGTGCCAGCAGTCGGACAGGGGACACTGAAGCTTTCTTT. This encodes CASSRTGDTEAFF. The chain combines TRBV7-9 with TRBJ1-1, with 9 bases identical to TRBD1. The CDR3 length is 13 residues. After removal of 6 bases from V and 3 bases from J, the junction contained 2 bases not matched to a gene. The germline V gene encodes CDR1 SEHNR and CDR2 FQNEAQ (reference sequence).

The J gene is TRBJ1-1, the V gene TRBV18; TRBD1 aligns across 7 bases. V was clipped by 4 bases and J by 1 base; unmatched bases: 6. Germline V gene lookup returns CDR1 KGHSH and CDR2 LQKENI. This CDR3 spans 15 amino acids. CDR3 loop: CASSRDSGGNTEAFF. The CDR3 nucleotides read TGTGCCAGCTCACGGGACAGTGGGGGGAACACTGAAGCTTTCTTT. The whole variable domain, filled in from reference TRBV18 and TRBJ1-1, reads NAGVMQNPRHLVRRRGQEARLRCSPMKGHSHVYWYRQLPEEGLKFMVYLQKENIIDESGMPKERFSAEFPKEGPSILRIQQVVRGDSAAYFCASSRDSGGNTEAFFGQGTRLTVV.

The chain couples TRBV10-3 to TRBJ2-1, with 7 bases that match TRBD2. CDR1 and CDR2 (germline): ENHRY, SYGVKD. Trimming removed 3 bases from V and 6 bases from J; junction bases left unmatched: 2. There are 13 residues in the CDR3. DNA for the CDR3: TGTGCCATCAGTGACGCTAGCGGCAATGAGCAGTTCTTC. As protein: CAISDASGNEQFF.

This chain uses TRBV4-2 with TRBJ2-7; D is perhaps TRBD1 (5 bases). The CDR3 runs 14 residues. Trimming removed 3 bases from V and 1 base from J, with 10 bases in between. Germline V CDR1 and CDR2: LGHNA, YNFKEQ. Here the CDR3 reads CASSQGRASYEQYF. CDR3 bases: TGTGCCAGCAGCCAGGGCAGGGCTTCCTACGAGCAGTACTTC.

The rearrangement links TRBV29-1 to TRBJ1-2; D ambiguous. This CDR3 spans 11 amino acids. Germline CDR1 and CDR2: SQVTM and ANQGSEA. Trimming took 4 bases from V and 8 from J, leaving 11 bases between them. CDR3 sequence: CSVGYMGGYTF. CDR3 nucleotide sequence: TGCAGCGTTGGATATATGGGCGGCTACACCTTC. Drawing the rest from reference TRBV29-1 and TRBJ1-2, the complete variable domain is SAVISQKPSRDICQRGTSLTIQCQVDSQVTMMFWYRQQPGQSLTLIATANQGSEATYESGFVIDKFPISRPNLTFSTLTVSNMSPEDSSIYLCSVGYMGGYTFGSGTRLTVV.

This clone was observed once. The chain combines TRBV23-1 with TRBJ2-7; no definite D call. TRBV23-1 is known as an ORF, though its function is uncertain. The V gene lost 4 bases and the J gene lost 1 base, with 11 bases spanning the gap. This CDR3 region has 14 residues. Here the CDR3 DNA reads TGCGCCAGCAGTCTCCACAGCCCATCCTACGAGCAGTACTTC. Its protein product is CASSLHSPSYEQYF.

In DNA form, the CDR3 reads TGTGCAAGTCGCTTCTACCACGGACTTTACTACGAGCAGTACTTC. This encodes CASRFYHGLYYEQYF. The rearrangement uses TRBV12-2 and TRBJ2-7; TRBD2 is taken as the D call from the table, unchecked against the DNA. TRBV12-2 is flagged as a pseudogene. The CDR3 runs 15 residues.

This clone occurred once. The V call is TRBV3-1 (or the pseudogene TRBV3-2), the J call TRBJ1-1, with TRBD1 matching over 7 bases. The CDR3 is 15 residues long. V lost 3 bases and J lost 8; bases outside the gene matches: 12. Germline values: CDR1 LGHDT, CDR2 YNNKEL (reference sequence). The CDR3 sequence: CASSQIRQGDFEAFF. CDR3 DNA sequence: TGTGCCAGCAGCCAGATCCGGCAGGGGGATTTCGAAGCTTTCTTT.

The CDR3 region has the DNA TGTGCCAGTAGTGGCAGCGAGCGGAACCAAGAGACCCAGTACTTC. Its protein is CASSGSERNQETQYF. The V call is TRBV19, the J call TRBJ2-5; D may be TRBD2 (5 bases). Germline loops: CDR1 LNHDA, CDR2 SQIVND (reference sequence). V was shortened by 5 bases and J by 0 bases, with 13 bases between the two germline ends. The CDR3 consists of 15 residues.

The J gene is TRBJ1-2, the V gene TRBV12-3 or TRBV12-4; 9 bases are shared with TRBD1. The CDR3 runs to 13 residues. Trimming at V came to 6 bases and at J to 8 bases, leaving 7 bases not matched to a gene. CDR3 region: CASRQTGGGGYTF. CDR3 nucleotides: TGTGCCAGCAGACAAACAGGGGGCGGGGGCTACACCTTC.

The CDR3 spells CASSSGTGDYEQYF. As DNA, the CDR3 is TGCGCCAGCAGCTCCGGGACAGGAGACTACGAGCAGTACTTC. This rearrangement joins TRBV5-1 to TRBJ2-7; 8 bases are a match to TRBD1. CDR3 length equals 14 residues. Germline-derived CDR1 and CDR2 are SGHRS and YFSETQ. J gave up 3 bases and V 3 bases, and 5 bases lay outside the gene matches.

The chain joins TRBV5-6 to TRBJ1-5, with D unclear. Trimming took 4 bases from V and 0 from J, leaving 11 bases between them. The CDR3 length is 15 residues. CDR1 and CDR2 (germline): SGHDT, YYEEEE. In DNA form, the CDR3 reads TGTGCCAGCAGCCCTTACACCCATAGCAATCAGCCCCAGCATTTT. Residues: CASSPYTHSNQPQHF.

In DNA, the CDR3 is TGTGCCACCTCCAAAAGAGAGCGGAGGCCTAATACTGGAAACACCATATATTTT. Its protein is CATSKRERRPNTGNTIYF. The chain uses TRBV9 and TRBJ1-3; D not certain. The CDR3 is 18 amino acids. Trimming cost V 9 bases and J 2 bases, with 27 bases left between them. Per the germline V gene, CDR1 is SGDLS and CDR2 is YYNGEE.

The rearrangement joins TRBV5-1 to TRBJ2-1, with D possibly matching TRBD2 (5 bases). V lost 2 bases, J lost 7 bases, and 13 bases lay in between. This CDR3 has 14 amino acids. Germline V gives CDR1 SGHRS, CDR2 YFSETQ. The CDR3 DNA reads as TGCGCCAGCAGCTTTCTGGACTCCTCTAATGAGCAGTTCTTC. Translating it yields CASSFLDSSNEQFF.

This chain uses TRBV25-1 with TRBJ1-4, with D perhaps TRBD1 (5 bases). Deletions cut 3 bases from V and 6 bases from J, with 20 bases between. CDR1 is MGHDK and CDR2 is SYGVNS in the germline V gene. The length of the CDR3 is 17 residues. In DNA form, the CDR3 reads TGTGCCAGCAGTGACGGTTGGGGCAGCAACTCTTATGAAAAACTGTTTTTT. It encodes CASSDGWGSNSYEKLFF.

The chain employs TRBV11-2 and TRBJ2-7, with 7 bases matching TRBD2. Germline V gives CDR1 SGHAT, CDR2 FQNNGV. The V and J ends lost 11 bases and 3 bases, in that order; junction bases with no gene match: 7. This CDR3 comprises 12 residues. The CDR3 reads CAGSTGGYEQYF. The CDR3, as DNA: TGTGCCGGCTCAACGGGGGGCTACGAGCAGTACTTC.

The V call is TRBV18, the J call TRBJ2-7; TRBD1 aligns across 11 bases. V was clipped by 5 bases and J by 4 bases; unmatched bases: 10. Germline V CDR1 and CDR2: KGHSH, LQKENI. The CDR3 extends over 16 amino acids. The CDR3 DNA is TGTGCCAGCTCAGAACTCGCCGGGACAGGGGGTTACGAGCAGTACTTC. Its protein is CASSELAGTGGYEQYF.

This clone was counted a few times. The gene calls are TRBV14 and TRBJ2-1, with D tentatively TRBD2 (6 bases). The CDR3 extends over 13 amino acids. Germline CDR1 reads SGHDN; CDR2 reads FVKESK. V dropped 6 bases and J dropped 10 bases, with 16 bases sitting between them. The CDR3 DNA reads as TGTGCCAGCAGTACCTGGGAGGAGCGCGAGCAGTTCTTC. Translation: CASSTWEEREQFF.

The chain is built from TRBV6-4 and TRBJ2-1; 11 bases match TRBD2. V was clipped by 3 bases and J by 8 bases; unmatched bases: 6. The CDR3 runs to 15 residues. Per germline, CDR1 MRHNA and CDR2 SNTAGT. CDR3 region: CASSELAGAPYEQFF. In DNA form, the CDR3 reads TGTGCCAGCAGTGAACTAGCGGGAGCCCCTTATGAGCAGTTCTTC.

This chain connects TRBV5-4 to TRBJ1-2; a weak D match, TRBD1 (6 bases). Germline assignment: CDR1 SGHNT and CDR2 YYREEE (reference sequence). V was cut by 4 bases and J by 11 bases, with 12 bases left in between. The CDR3 totals 11 residues. Here the CDR3 reads CASSRQEIYTF. CDR3 nucleotides: TGTGCCAGCAGCCGACAGGAAATTTACACCTTC.

V gene TRBV3-1 (or the pseudogene TRBV3-2) combines with J gene TRBJ1-5; D might be TRBD1 (6 bases). The CDR3 contains 13 residues. Germline V gives CDR1 LGHDT, CDR2 YNNKEL (reference sequence). V lost 5 bases and J lost 5, with 10 bases in between. CDR3 coding DNA: TGTGCCAGCAGCTTTAACAGGGATCAGCCCCAGCATTTT. Protein sequence: CASSFNRDQPQHF.